These 18 T cell receptor beta chains originate from one sample sequenced in a study of early T cells in non-severe SARS-CoV-2 infection. TCRdb reprocessed the 5' RACE reads via MiXCR and lists one record per CDR3 protein. The table includes 60,000 or so distinct CDR3 sequences, around 9.3% detected once. Sequenced material: whole blood. The receptors shown here come from an adult who was a healthcare worker with PCR-confirmed SARS-CoV-2 infection or an uninfected control (not recorded which).

This clonotype was seen a few times. The chain joins TRBV11-2 to TRBJ1-4; no firm D call. CDR3 size: 15 residues. The germline V gene encodes CDR1 SGHAT and CDR2 FQNNGV. Trimming took 5 bases from V and 8 from J, leaving 18 bases between them. In DNA, the CDR3 is TGTGCCAGCAGCCCGATAGACGTTACGGGGGAAAAACTGTTTTTT. Its protein is CASSPIDVTGEKLFF.

This clonotype has a handful of counts. This chain connects TRBV12-3 or TRBV12-4 to TRBJ2-2; D possibly corresponds to TRBD1 (6 bases). V was clipped by 1 base and J by 4 bases, with 10 bases between them. This CDR3 has 15 amino acids. As DNA, the CDR3 is TGTGCCAGCAGTTTAGTACAGGGTAGCACCGGGGAGCTGTTTTTT. Its protein product is CASSLVQGSTGELFF.

V usage is TRBV6-4 and J usage is TRBJ2-2, with a tentative D call TRBD1 (6 bases). The CDR3 length is 14 residues. The V and J ends lost 3 bases and 5 bases respectively, with 10 bases between them. Germline V gives CDR1 MRHNA, CDR2 SNTAGT. In nucleotides, the CDR3 is TGTGCCAGCAGTGATTTAACAGGGACCGGGGAGCTGTTTTTT. Amino acid sequence: CASSDLTGTGELFF.

This clonotype was counted many times. The DNA of the CDR3 is TGTGCCAGCAGTAAGGACAGCGAGCATTCACCCCTCCACTTT. Its translation: CASSKDSEHSPLHF. This chain links TRBV6-5 with TRBJ1-6, with D maybe TRBD1 (6 bases). This CDR3 contains 14 residues. The V and J ends lost 5 bases and 8 bases respectively, with 13 bases between them. Germline-derived CDR1 and CDR2 are MNHEY and SVGAGI.

This clonotype was seen ten or more times. The chain has TRBV20-1 and TRBJ2-7; unclear D gene. CDR3 length: 12 amino acids. The V gene lost 1 base and the J gene lost 4 bases, with 8 bases spanning the gap. Germline V gene sequence: CDR1 DFQATT, CDR2 SNEGSKA (reference sequence). The CDR3 sequence: CSARVGGYEQYF. The DNA of the CDR3 is TGCAGTGCTAGAGTAGGTGGTTACGAGCAGTACTTC.

There are a few counts of this clonotype. J is TRBJ2-7 and V is TRBV12-3 or TRBV12-4, with D maybe TRBD2 (5 bases). Between the trimmed V and J ends, which lost 6 bases and 2 bases, there was a span of 11 bases. This CDR3 region has 13 residues. CDR3 sequence reads: CASRRGIPYEQYF. CDR3 coding DNA: TGTGCCAGCAGACGAGGGATTCCCTACGAGCAGTACTTC.

This clonotype was observed many times. This chain uses TRBV4-2 with TRBJ2-7; D is perhaps TRBD1 or TRBD2 (5 bases each). Germline CDR1 LGHNA, CDR2 YNFKEQ. Trimming shortened V by 2 bases and J by 0 bases, and 17 bases separated the two germline ends. CDR3 length equals 17 residues. CDR3 sequence (DNA): TGTGCCAGCAGCCAAATTGCGGGCGTACAGGACTCCTACGAGCAGTACTTC. It specifies CASSQIAGVQDSYEQYF.

There are a few counts of this clonotype. The chain links TRBV7-9 to TRBJ1-2; 9 nucleotides agree with TRBD1. J was trimmed by 4 bases and V by 5 bases; bases with no gene match: 8. Per the germline V gene, CDR1 is SEHNR and CDR2 is FQNEAQ (reference sequence). The CDR3 is 15 residues long. CDR3 residues: CASSLWDRAGYGYTF. The CDR3 DNA is TGTGCCAGCAGCCTATGGGACAGGGCAGGCTATGGCTACACCTTC.

The V gene is TRBV6-6, the J gene TRBJ1-4, with D perhaps matching TRBD1 (6 bases). From germline, CDR1 is MNHNY and CDR2 SVGAGI (reference sequence). There are 14 residues in the CDR3. V shed 4 bases and J shed 8 bases, with 14 bases lying between them. Here the CDR3 reads CASSLTGFREKLFF. CDR3 DNA: TGTGCCAGCAGTTTAACAGGGTTTAGGGAAAAACTGTTTTTT.

The chain has TRBV10-3 and TRBJ1-3; tentative D call: TRBD1 (5 bases). The CDR3 has 13 residues. Per germline, CDR1 ENHRY and CDR2 SYGVKD. Trimming left V 2 bases short and J 8 bases short, with 10 bases between. The chain's CDR3 is CAISEGGPDTIYF. DNA for the CDR3: TGTGCCATCAGTGAGGGGGGTCCGGACACCATATATTTT.

This clonotype was counted many times. J is TRBJ1-2 and V is TRBV15; D is perhaps TRBD1 (6 bases). Germline CDR1 reads LNHNV; CDR2 reads YYDKDF (reference sequence). This CDR3 has 13 amino acids. Trimming removed 0 bases from V and 4 bases from J, with 6 bases in between. The DNA for the CDR3 is TGTGCCACCAGCAGAGAGGGGGCCTATGGCTACACCTTC. This sequence encodes CATSREGAYGYTF.

This clonotype was counted many times. The genes are TRBV20-1 and TRBJ2-7; 7 positions match TRBD1. This CDR3 region has 12 residues. J lost 5 bases, V lost 5 bases, and 6 bases had no gene match. Per the germline V gene, CDR1 is DFQATT and CDR2 is SNEGSKA (reference sequence). The CDR3 DNA follows: TGCAGTGCTGACAGACAGGGCCACGAGCAGTACTTC. Protein sequence: CSADRQGHEQYF.

The chain joins TRBV7-2 to TRBJ1-6; D uncertain. The V and J ends lost 3 bases and 5 bases respectively, with 8 bases between them. Germline V lookup: CDR1 SGHTA, CDR2 FQGNSA. CDR3 size: 14 residues. DNA for the CDR3: TGTGCCAGCAGCTTCAACAGCAATAATTCACCCCTCCACTTT. Its protein product is CASSFNSNNSPLHF.

This clonotype occurred a few times. This chain connects TRBV3-1 to TRBJ2-3; D remains unclear. The CDR3 runs 15 residues. Trimming took off 4 bases at V and 0 bases at J, with 11 bases between the two ends. CDR1 and CDR2 from the germline V gene are LGHDT and YNNKEL (reference sequence). The CDR3 loop is CASSRIRTSTDTQYF. CDR3 DNA: TGTGCCAGCAGCCGGATCCGGACGAGCACAGATACGCAGTATTTT.

This clonotype turned up a few times. The V gene is TRBV18, the J gene TRBJ2-3; D gene uncertain. V was trimmed by 2 bases and J by 2 bases, leaving 11 bases between them. There are 15 residues in the CDR3. The germline V gene encodes CDR1 KGHSH and CDR2 LQKENI. The CDR3 here is CASSPGYPSTDTQYF. The CDR3 nucleotides are TGTGCCAGCTCACCAGGCTACCCCTCCACAGATACGCAGTATTTT.

V and J are TRBV29-1 and TRBJ2-3; no firm D call. V was shortened by 2 bases and J by 0 bases, with 9 bases between the two germline ends. Per germline, CDR1 SQVTM and CDR2 ANQGSEA. The CDR3 runs 14 residues. CDR3 sequence reads: CSVEPIPSTDTQYF. CDR3 DNA: TGCAGCGTTGAACCTATTCCTAGCACAGATACGCAGTATTTT.

This clonotype turned up a few times. The genes are TRBV7-2 and TRBJ2-7, with D perhaps given as TRBD1 or TRBD2 (5 bases each). Trimming cost V 1 base and J 3 bases, with 10 bases left between them. The V gene's germline CDR1 is SGHTA and CDR2 FQGNSA. This CDR3 has 14 residues. CDR3 region: CASSLGWGSYEQYF. The CDR3 nucleotides read TGTGCCAGCAGCTTAGGTTGGGGGAGCTACGAGCAGTACTTC.

This clonotype was recorded many times. The genes are TRBV18 and TRBJ1-1, with TRBD1 matching 8 bases. CDR1 is KGHSH, CDR2 LQKENI, per germline. This CDR3 is 15 amino acids long. The ends lost 3 bases at V and 0 bases at J; junction bases unmatched: 3. The CDR3 DNA reads as TGTGCCAGCTCACCGCGGACAGGGATGAACACTGAAGCTTTCTTT. It translates to CASSPRTGMNTEAFF.